The 31 T cell receptor beta chains listed next were all sequenced from one sample in a study of tumor-infiltrating lymphocytes in localized non-small cell lung cancer. The repertoire was sequenced with immunoSEQ multiplex PCR; TCRdb's copy has only in-frame clones and lacks some. The profile shows 8,000 to 10,000 clones, 60% to 80% of them singletons. What was sequenced was uninvolved lung tissue not adjacent to the tumor. The receptors come from a human donor with non-small cell lung cancer.

The chain recombines TRBV5-6 with TRBJ2-3, with D perhaps matching TRBD2 (6 bases). CDR1 and CDR2 from the germline V gene are SGHDT and YYEEEE. The CDR3 loop spans 18 amino acids. V was clipped by 6 bases and J by 7 bases, with 30 bases between them. This CDR3 is CASTVARGLFPLVNTQYF. CDR3 coding DNA: TGTGCCAGCACCGTGGCACGGGGACTCTTTCCCCTTGTCAATACGCAGTATTTT.

A word on this clone: Relative to the germline gene, one junction end is altered; a read error may explain this. The V gene is TRBV2, the J gene TRBJ2-2, with 9 positions matching TRBD1. This CDR3 has 18 amino acids. Germline-derived CDR1 and CDR2 are SNHLY and FYNNEI. In nucleotides, the CDR3 is TGTGCCACCAGTTTCTGGGGCACGGACAGGGGAGGGACCGGGGAGCTGTTTTTT. Protein: CATSFWGTDRGGTGELFF.

The chain links TRBV4-2 to TRBJ1-5; 7 positions match TRBD1. This CDR3 is built from 15 residues. V dropped 4 bases and J dropped 1; count of bases not matched to a gene: 4. Germline lookup yields CDR1 LGHNA and CDR2 YNFKEQ. The CDR3: CASSPQGVSNQPQHF. CDR3 bases: TGTGCCAGCAGCCCTCAGGGGGTGAGCAATCAGCCCCAGCATTTT.

This rearrangement joins TRBV18 to TRBJ1-1; 7 nucleotides agree with TRBD1. V shed 3 bases, J shed 0 bases, and the junction held 7 bases outside the gene matches. Germline CDR1 and CDR2: KGHSH and LQKENI. The CDR3 sequence is 16 residues long. CDR3 DNA: TGTGCCAGCTCACCCCAAATCGGGACAGTGAACACTGAAGCTTTCTTT. This gives the protein CASSPQIGTVNTEAFF.

The V gene is TRBV29-1, the J gene TRBJ1-1, with D uncertain. Trimming took off 2 bases at V and 1 base at J, with 8 bases between the two ends. The CDR3 is made up of 13 amino acids. CDR1 and CDR2 from the germline V gene are SQVTM and ANQGSEA. CDR3 amino acids: CSVERQQNTEAFF. The CDR3 region has the DNA TGCAGCGTTGAAAGGCAGCAGAACACTGAAGCTTTCTTT.

This rearrangement joins TRBV11-3 to TRBJ1-2, with D unclear. Between the trimmed V and J ends, which lost 1 base and 6 bases, there was a span of 9 bases. The CDR3 sequence is 13 residues long. Germline CDR1 SGHNT, CDR2 YENEEA. DNA of the CDR3: TGTGCCAGCAGCTTAGGGTGGACCAATGGCTACACCTTC. This encodes CASSLGWTNGYTF. Combining the CDR3 with reference TRBV11-3 and TRBJ1-2 gives the whole variable domain EAGVVQSPRYKIIEKKQPVAFWCNPISGHNTLYWYLQNLGQGPELLIRYENEEAVDDSQLPKDRFSAERLKGVDSTLKIQPAELGDSAVYLCASSLGWTNGYTFGSGTRLTVV.

The chain couples TRBV18 to TRBJ2-2; 8 bases are a match to TRBD1. This CDR3 contains 15 residues. Per the germline V gene, CDR1 is KGHSH and CDR2 is LQKENI. V was clipped by 6 bases and J by 7 bases; unmatched bases: 10. The CDR3 sequence: CASSPGTGSDGELFF. The CDR3 nucleotides read TGTGCCAGCTCTCCCGGGACAGGTTCCGACGGGGAGCTGTTTTTT.

The chain employs TRBV12-5 and TRBJ2-1, with D perhaps matching TRBD1 or TRBD2 (5 bases each). The germline V and J ends were trimmed by 5 bases and 15 bases, with 17 bases remaining between them. The germline V gene has CDR1 LGHNT and CDR2 FRNRAP. This CDR3 is 12 amino acids long. The CDR3 loop is CASGIPQGPSFF. The CDR3 DNA reads as TGTGCTAGTGGTATTCCTCAGGGACCTTCGTTCTTC.

The chain recombines TRBV28 with TRBJ1-4, with D perhaps matching TRBD1 (5 bases). The CDR3 is 15 amino acids. The V gene's germline CDR1 is MDHEN and CDR2 SYDVKM. Trimming removed 5 bases from V and 8 bases from J, with 18 bases in between. CDR3 loop: CASSTRGGLAEKLFF. CDR3 nucleotides: TGTGCCAGCAGTACCCGGGGCGGGCTCGCGGAAAAACTGTTTTTT.

This chain joins TRBV28 and TRBJ2-7; the D is unclear. There are 14 residues in the CDR3. V lost 6 bases and J lost 3, with 15 bases in between. Germline V gene sequence: CDR1 MDHEN, CDR2 SYDVKM. The DNA for the CDR3 is TGTGCCAGCAGAGGCACACAGATATACTACGAGCAGTACTTC. This gives the protein CASRGTQIYYEQYF.

The chain carries TRBV11-3 and TRBJ1-6; D gene unclear. The CDR3 loop spans 13 amino acids. The V end was cut by 0 bases, the J end by 7 bases, with 4 bases between. The germline gives CDR1 SGHNT, CDR2 YENEEA. CDR3 sequence reads: CASSLEENSPLHF. CDR3 sequence (DNA): TGTGCCAGCAGCTTAGAAGAGAATTCACCCCTCCACTTT.

The chain links TRBV4-1 to TRBJ1-1, with D hard to call. V shed 2 bases and J shed 1 base, with 14 bases lying between them. This CDR3 region has 16 residues. Germline-derived CDR1 and CDR2 are MGHRA and YSYEKL. This CDR3 reads CASSQPTSSQNTEAFF. CDR3 DNA sequence: TGCGCCAGCAGCCAACCTACTAGCAGCCAGAACACTGAAGCTTTCTTT.

This chain links TRBV4-2 with TRBJ2-7; TRBD1 or TRBD2 may be the D gene (5 bases each). Per the germline V gene, CDR1 is LGHNA and CDR2 is YNFKEQ. Trimming removed 0 bases at V and 2 bases at J, with 14 bases between. CDR3 length: 16 residues. CDR3 loop: CASSQEVDGAPYEQYF. The CDR3 DNA sequence: TGTGCCAGCAGCCAAGAAGTAGACGGGGCCCCCTACGAGCAGTACTTC.

In this sample, this clone turned up a few times. This chain joins TRBV11-2 and TRBJ1-1; D is unresolved. This CDR3 spans 14 amino acids. Germline CDR1 reads SGHAT; CDR2 reads FQNNGV. The germline V and J ends were trimmed by 1 base and 2 bases, with 8 bases remaining between them. The CDR3 spells CASSLAAVNTEAFF. The CDR3 DNA reads TGTGCCAGCAGCTTAGCGGCCGTTAACACTGAAGCTTTCTTT.

V gene TRBV7-9 combines with J gene TRBJ2-1, with a tentative D call TRBD2 (6 bases). The CDR3 sequence is 17 residues long. The germline gives CDR1 SEHNR, CDR2 FQNEAQ (reference sequence). Trimming left V 2 bases short and J 6 bases short, with 20 bases between. The chain's CDR3 is CASSLRGGMGTVNEQFF. The CDR3, as DNA: TGTGCCAGCAGCTTAAGGGGAGGCATGGGCACCGTCAATGAGCAGTTCTTC.

In this sample, this clone turned up a few times. This sequence joins TRBV6-5 and TRBJ2-5; a possible D gene is TRBD1 (6 bases). Trimming removed 6 bases at V and 5 bases at J, with 16 bases between. Looked up from germline, CDR1 is MNHEY and CDR2 is SVGAGI. This CDR3 is built from 14 residues. CDR3 sequence (DNA): TGTGCCAGCAGGCGGTACAGGGTCGGGGAGACCCAGTACTTC. Translation gives CASRRYRVGETQYF.

This clone was seen once. This chain links TRBV30 with TRBJ1-3; D is unclear. V lost 3 bases to trimming and J lost 4 bases, with 7 bases between them. Germline lookup yields CDR1 GTSNPN and CDR2 SVGIG (reference sequence). The CDR3 extends over 12 amino acids. CDR3 DNA sequence: TGTGCCTGGAGCGCGAAAGGAAACACCATATATTTT. Translation: CAWSAKGNTIYF. The whole variable domain, remainder taken from reference TRBV30 and TRBJ1-3, is SQTIHQWPATLVQPVGSPLSLECTVEGTSNPNLYWYRQAAGRGLQLLFYSVGIGQISSEVPQNLSASRPQDRQFILSSKKLLLSDSGFYLCAWSAKGNTIYFGEGSWLTVV.

The chain links TRBV29-1 to TRBJ2-2; the match to TRBD1 covers 11 bases. The CDR3 is 14 residues long. The germline V gene has CDR1 SQVTM and CDR2 ANQGSEA. V trimming: 6 bases; J trimming: 4 bases; junction bases outside the gene matches: 4. This chain's CDR3 is CSVVGTGGTGELFF. CDR3 coding DNA: TGCAGCGTGGTCGGGACAGGGGGCACCGGGGAGCTGTTTTTT.

This clone was seen a few times. This chain joins TRBV2 and TRBJ1-1; no clear D. V was shortened by 3 bases and J by 5 bases, with 10 bases between the two germline ends. Looked up from germline, CDR1 is SNHLY and CDR2 is FYNNEI. This CDR3 spans 13 amino acids. The CDR3 bases are TGTGCCAGCAGTGACCCTCGAGGGACTGAAGCTTTCTTT. Encoded protein: CASSDPRGTEAFF.

This chain joins TRBV6-1 and TRBJ2-7; no firm D call. The V gene's germline CDR1 is MNHNS and CDR2 SASEGT. The V and J ends lost 8 bases and 0 bases respectively, with 5 bases between them. The CDR3 covers 11 residues. CDR3 nucleotide sequence: TGTGCCAGCTCAGGCTCCTACGAGCAGTACTTC. It encodes CASSGSYEQYF.

In its sample, this clone was seen once. The V gene is TRBV5-1, the J gene TRBJ2-1; TRBD2 agrees at 13 bases. Germline loops: CDR1 SGHRS, CDR2 YFSETQ. The ends lost 3 bases at V and 0 bases at J; junction bases unmatched: 9. The CDR3 contains 19 residues. CDR3 protein: CASSYSPGLAGSSYNEQFF. As DNA, the CDR3 is TGCGCCAGCAGCTACTCCCCGGGACTAGCGGGGAGCTCCTACAATGAGCAGTTCTTC.

The DNA of the CDR3 is TGTGCCACCAGAGGATGGGGCGATCAGCCCCAGCATTTT. Protein product: CATRGWGDQPQHF. The V and J genes are TRBV15 and TRBJ1-5, with D possibly being TRBD1 (5 bases). V was trimmed by 6 bases and J by 5 bases, leaving 11 bases between them. The CDR3 is made up of 13 amino acids. Germline loops: CDR1 LNHNV, CDR2 YYDKDF (reference sequence).

This clone was observed a handful of times. The chain combines TRBV5-1 with TRBJ2-7; 8 bases agree with TRBD2. This CDR3 comprises 17 residues. The V segment lost 0 bases and the J segment 5 bases; nucleotides outside the gene matches: 13. Germline values: CDR1 SGHRS, CDR2 YFSETQ. CDR3 in amino acids: CASSLGTNAGGSHEQYF. DNA of the CDR3: TGCGCCAGCAGCTTGGGTACTAACGCGGGAGGTTCCCACGAGCAGTACTTC.

This clone occurred a few times. V gene TRBV6-5 combines with J gene TRBJ2-3; tentatively, D is TRBD1 or TRBD2 (5 bases each). The CDR3 consists of 13 residues. Trimming removed 9 bases at V and 3 bases at J, with 13 bases between. Germline CDR1 is MNHEY and CDR2 is SVGAGI. CDR3 region: CASRVRGTDTQYF. In nucleotides, the CDR3 is TGTGCCAGTAGGGTGAGGGGTACAGATACGCAGTATTTT.

This chain connects TRBV11-3 to TRBJ2-1, with 9 bases fitting TRBD1. The CDR3 is 16 residues long. V dropped 0 bases and J dropped 3; count of bases not matched to a gene: 3. The germline V gene encodes CDR1 SGHNT and CDR2 YENEEA. This CDR3 is CASSLDGGQGYNEQFF. CDR3 nucleotides: TGTGCCAGCAGCTTAGATGGGGGACAGGGCTACAATGAGCAGTTCTTC. Looking up the rest from reference TRBV11-3 and TRBJ2-1 gives the full variable domain: EAGVVQSPRYKIIEKKQPVAFWCNPISGHNTLYWYLQNLGQGPELLIRYENEEAVDDSQLPKDRFSAERLKGVDSTLKIQPAELGDSAVYLCASSLDGGQGYNEQFFGPGTRLTVL.

As for this clone: The same CDR3 arises from other DNA sequences in this sample as well. The gene calls are TRBV5-1 and TRBJ2-1; D might be TRBD1 or TRBD2, each matching 6 bases. The CDR3 loop spans 15 amino acids. The ends were cut back, 0 bases at V and 3 bases at J, with 10 bases in the middle. Germline CDR1 is SGHRS and CDR2 is YFSETQ. CDR3 sequence reads: CASSLGGGGYNEQFF. In DNA, the CDR3 is TGCGCCAGCAGCTTGGGAGGGGGAGGCTACAATGAGCAGTTCTTC.

The chain links TRBV19 to TRBJ1-2; D is unclear. The CDR3 extends over 18 amino acids. Germline-derived CDR1 and CDR2 are LNHDA and SQIVND (reference sequence). Trimming pared 3 bases from V and 5 bases from J, leaving 25 bases between. CDR3 amino acids: CASSILEGNSPTRYGYTF. As DNA, the CDR3 is TGTGCCAGTAGTATTTTAGAGGGAAATTCACCGACTCGATATGGCTACACCTTC.

This chain uses TRBV4-1 with TRBJ1-5; D is ambiguous. Trimming took 0 bases from V and 5 from J, leaving 8 bases between them. Germline assignment: CDR1 MGHRA and CDR2 YSYEKL. This CDR3 is 14 amino acids long. CDR3 region: CASSQDWGDQPQHF. The CDR3 DNA follows: TGCGCCAGCAGCCAAGATTGGGGAGATCAGCCCCAGCATTTT.

V and J are TRBV28 and TRBJ1-4; D is unresolved. The CDR3 is 13 amino acids. V was cut by 5 bases and J by 11 bases, with 15 bases left in between. Germline V gene data show CDR1 as MDHEN and CDR2 as SYDVKM. CDR3 nucleotide sequence: TGTGCCAGCAGTCCCCCGCCGTGGGTGAAACTGTTTTTT. Translating gives CASSPPPWVKLFF.

This chain joins TRBV2 and TRBJ1-5; weak D call: TRBD1 (6 bases). V lost 6 bases to trimming and J lost 4 bases, with 13 bases between them. CDR1 and CDR2 from the germline V gene are SNHLY and FYNNEI. This CDR3 contains 14 residues. The CDR3 protein is CASRGGRENQPQHF. The CDR3 DNA sequence: TGTGCCAGCAGGGGGGGGCGCGAAAATCAGCCCCAGCATTTT.

In its sample, this clone is medium-sized. The rearrangement uses TRBV6-5 and TRBJ1-1; D perhaps matches TRBD1 (5 bases). Germline CDR1 and CDR2: MNHEY and SVGAGI. Between the trimmed V and J ends, which lost 7 bases and 4 bases, there was a span of 16 bases. CDR3 size: 14 residues. CDR3 region: CASTRDSSGTEAFF. Here the CDR3 DNA reads TGTGCCAGCACTCGGGACTCCTCGGGCACTGAAGCTTTCTTT.